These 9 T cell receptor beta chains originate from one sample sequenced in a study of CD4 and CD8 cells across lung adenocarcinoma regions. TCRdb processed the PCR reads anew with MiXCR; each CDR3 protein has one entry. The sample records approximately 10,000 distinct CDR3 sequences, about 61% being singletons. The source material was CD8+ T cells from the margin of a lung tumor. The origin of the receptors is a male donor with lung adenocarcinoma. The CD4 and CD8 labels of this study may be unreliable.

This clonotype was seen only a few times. The CDR3 region is CASSYGHRRGYNEQFF. CDR3 coding DNA: TGTGCCAGCAGTTACGGTCACCGTAGGGGATACAATGAGCAGTTCTTC. This rearrangement joins TRBV6-5 to TRBJ2-1; D perhaps matches TRBD1 (5 bases). The CDR3 length is 16 residues. Trimming pared 2 bases from V and 4 bases from J, leaving 15 bases between. Germline lookup yields CDR1 MNHEY and CDR2 SVGAGI.

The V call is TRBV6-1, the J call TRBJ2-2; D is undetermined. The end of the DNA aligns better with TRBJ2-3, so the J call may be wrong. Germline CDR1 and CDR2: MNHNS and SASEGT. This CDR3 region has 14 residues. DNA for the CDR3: TGTCTGGGCCTTCAGGCTGTGAGCACCGGGACGCAGTATTTT. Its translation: CLGLQAVSTGTQYF.

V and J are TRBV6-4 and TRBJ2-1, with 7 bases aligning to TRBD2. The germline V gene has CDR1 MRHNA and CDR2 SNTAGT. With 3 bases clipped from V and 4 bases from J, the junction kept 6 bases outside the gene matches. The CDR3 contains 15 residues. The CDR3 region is CASSERAGDYNEQFF. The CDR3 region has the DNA TGTGCCAGCAGTGAACGGGCGGGGGATTACAATGAGCAGTTCTTC.

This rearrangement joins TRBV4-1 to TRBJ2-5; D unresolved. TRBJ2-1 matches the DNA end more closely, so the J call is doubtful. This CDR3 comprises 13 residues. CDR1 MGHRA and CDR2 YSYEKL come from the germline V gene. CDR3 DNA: TGCGCCAGCAGCCAAGGTCTAGACAATGAGCAGTTCTTC. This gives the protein CASSQGLDNEQFF.

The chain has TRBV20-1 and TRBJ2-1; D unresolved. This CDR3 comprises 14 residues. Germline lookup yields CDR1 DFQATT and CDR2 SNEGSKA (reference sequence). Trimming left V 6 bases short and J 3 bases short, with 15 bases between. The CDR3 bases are TGCAGTGCCCTACACCCCGCAGTCTACAATGAGCAGTTCTTC. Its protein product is CSALHPAVYNEQFF.

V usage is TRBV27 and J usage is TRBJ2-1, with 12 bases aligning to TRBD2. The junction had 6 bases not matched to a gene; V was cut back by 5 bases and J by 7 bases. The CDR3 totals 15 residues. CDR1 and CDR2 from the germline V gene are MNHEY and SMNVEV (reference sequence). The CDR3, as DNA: TGTGCCAGCAGTGCGAACGGACTAGCGGGAAATGAGCAGTTCTTC. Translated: CASSANGLAGNEQFF.

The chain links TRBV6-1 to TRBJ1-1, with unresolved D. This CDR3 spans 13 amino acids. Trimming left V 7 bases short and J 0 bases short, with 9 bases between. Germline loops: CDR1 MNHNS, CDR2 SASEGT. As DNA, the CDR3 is TGTGCCAGCAATAACGGGCTGAACACTGAAGCTTTCTTT. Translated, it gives CASNNGLNTEAFF.

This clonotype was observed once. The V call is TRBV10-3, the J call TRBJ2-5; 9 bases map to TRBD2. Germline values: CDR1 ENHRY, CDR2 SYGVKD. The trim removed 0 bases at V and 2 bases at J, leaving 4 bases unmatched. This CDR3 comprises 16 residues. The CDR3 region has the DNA TGTGCCATCAGTGAGTCGAGGACTAGCGCGCAAGAGACCCAGTACTTC. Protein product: CAISESRTSAQETQYF.

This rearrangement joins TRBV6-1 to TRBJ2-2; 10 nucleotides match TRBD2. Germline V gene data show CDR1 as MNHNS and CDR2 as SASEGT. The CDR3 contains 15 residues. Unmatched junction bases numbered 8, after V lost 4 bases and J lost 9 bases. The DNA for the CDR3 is TGTGCCAGCAGTGGGTTAGCGGGAGGCGTCCGGGAGCTGTTTTTT. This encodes CASSGLAGGVRELFF.